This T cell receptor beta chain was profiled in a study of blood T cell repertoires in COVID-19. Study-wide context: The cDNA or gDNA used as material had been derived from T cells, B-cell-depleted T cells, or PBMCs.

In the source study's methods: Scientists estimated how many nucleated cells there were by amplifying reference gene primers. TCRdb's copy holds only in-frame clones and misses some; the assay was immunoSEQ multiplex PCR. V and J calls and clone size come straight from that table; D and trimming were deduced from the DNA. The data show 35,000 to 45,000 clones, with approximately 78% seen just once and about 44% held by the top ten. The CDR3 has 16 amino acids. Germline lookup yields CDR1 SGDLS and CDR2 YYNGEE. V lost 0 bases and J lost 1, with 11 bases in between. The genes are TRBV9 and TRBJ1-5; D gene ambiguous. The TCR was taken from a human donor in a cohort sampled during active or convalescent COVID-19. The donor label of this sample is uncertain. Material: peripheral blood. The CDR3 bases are TGTGCCAGCAGCGTAGATGGCGGTTCAAGCAATCAGCCCCAGCATTTT. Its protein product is CASSVDGGSSNQPQHF.